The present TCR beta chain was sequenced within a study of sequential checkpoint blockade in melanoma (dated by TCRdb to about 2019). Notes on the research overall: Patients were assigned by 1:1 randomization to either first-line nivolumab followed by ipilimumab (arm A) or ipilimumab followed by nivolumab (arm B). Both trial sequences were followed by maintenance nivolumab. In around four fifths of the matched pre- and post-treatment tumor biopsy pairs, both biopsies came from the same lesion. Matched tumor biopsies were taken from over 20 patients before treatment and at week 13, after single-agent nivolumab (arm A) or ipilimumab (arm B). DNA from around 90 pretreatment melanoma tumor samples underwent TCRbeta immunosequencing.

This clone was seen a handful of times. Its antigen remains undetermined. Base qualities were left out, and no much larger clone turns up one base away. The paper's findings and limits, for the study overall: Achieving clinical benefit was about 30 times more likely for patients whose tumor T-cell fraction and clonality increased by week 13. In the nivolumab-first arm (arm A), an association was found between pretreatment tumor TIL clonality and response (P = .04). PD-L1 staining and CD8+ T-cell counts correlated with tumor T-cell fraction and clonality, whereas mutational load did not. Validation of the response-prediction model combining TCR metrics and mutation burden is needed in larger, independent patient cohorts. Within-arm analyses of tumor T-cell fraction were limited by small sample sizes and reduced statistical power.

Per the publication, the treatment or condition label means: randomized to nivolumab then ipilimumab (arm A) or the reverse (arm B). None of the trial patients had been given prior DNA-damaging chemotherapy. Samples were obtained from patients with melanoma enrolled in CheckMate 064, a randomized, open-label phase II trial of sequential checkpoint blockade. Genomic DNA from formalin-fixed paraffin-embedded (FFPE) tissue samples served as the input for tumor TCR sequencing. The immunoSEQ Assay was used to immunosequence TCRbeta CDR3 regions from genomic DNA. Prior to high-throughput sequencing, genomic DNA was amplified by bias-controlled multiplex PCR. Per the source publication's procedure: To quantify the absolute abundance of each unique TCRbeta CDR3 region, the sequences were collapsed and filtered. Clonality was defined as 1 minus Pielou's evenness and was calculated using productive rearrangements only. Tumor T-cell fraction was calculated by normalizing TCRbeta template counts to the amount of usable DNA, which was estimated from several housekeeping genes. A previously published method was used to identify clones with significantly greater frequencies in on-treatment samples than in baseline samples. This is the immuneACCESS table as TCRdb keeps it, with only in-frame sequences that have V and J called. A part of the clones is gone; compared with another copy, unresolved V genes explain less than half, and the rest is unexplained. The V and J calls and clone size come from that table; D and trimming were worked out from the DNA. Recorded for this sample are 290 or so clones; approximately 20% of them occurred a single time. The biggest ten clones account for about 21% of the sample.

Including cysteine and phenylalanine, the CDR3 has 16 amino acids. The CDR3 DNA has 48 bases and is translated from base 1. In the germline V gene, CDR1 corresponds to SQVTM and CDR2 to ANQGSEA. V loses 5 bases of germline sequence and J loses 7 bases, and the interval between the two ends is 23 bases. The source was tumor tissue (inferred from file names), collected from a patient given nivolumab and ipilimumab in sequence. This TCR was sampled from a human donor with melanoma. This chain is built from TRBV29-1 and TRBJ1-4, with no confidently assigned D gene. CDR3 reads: CSVLSPGSRRPEKLFF. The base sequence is TGCAGCGTTCTCTCCCCGGGGTCCCGACGGCCTGAAAAACTGTTTTTT.